This TCR beta chain was recovered during a study of cytomegalovirus exposure and HLA in healthy donors. General study points: Later on, an analysis found that several of the most significant clusters appeared to be linked to common viral pathogens, which included parvovirus B19.

Remarks on this clone: Its specificity is not known.

60 Vbeta and 13 Jbeta primers were used in PCR. Using immunoSEQ multiplex PCR, the repertoire was profiled, and TCRdb retains in-frame clones only, with some absent. The repertoire includes 200,000 to 250,000 clones, 77% of them detected once, and roughly 2.5% sits in the top ten. The V gene lost 3 bases and the J gene lost 0 bases, with 10 bases spanning the gap. This CDR3 spans 14 amino acids. Germline CDR1 and CDR2: SGHRS and YFSETQ. Sequenced: PBMCs. The rearrangement links TRBV5-1 to TRBJ2-7; TRBD2 is a possible D gene (6 bases). The origin of this receptor is a woman aged 55 to 70 in good health and CMV-seropositive. CDR3 in DNA: TGCGCCAGCAGCTCGGGGGACCACTCCTACGAGCAGTACTTC. Protein product: CASSSGDHSYEQYF.